These 20 T cell receptor beta chains share one sample of origin, sequenced in a study of blood T cell repertoires in COVID-19. The protocol was immunoSEQ multiplex PCR, while the TCRdb copy is restricted to in-frame clones and leaves out a portion. The table shows over 250,000 clones, with 75% to 90% occurring only once. The sequenced material came from PBMCs or T cells enriched from blood (not recorded which). The receptors come from a woman between 18 and 29 years old who had recovered from COVID-19.

The rearrangement links TRBV7-9 to TRBJ1-5; the match to TRBD1 covers 7 bases. Germline loops: CDR1 SEHNR, CDR2 FQNEAQ (reference sequence). The CDR3 length is 12 residues. V lost 5 bases to trimming and J lost 9 bases; unmatched junction nucleotides: 4. The CDR3, as DNA: TGTGCCAGCAGCGCCTACAGGGGGCCCCAGCATTTT. This codes for CASSAYRGPQHF. Together with reference TRBV7-9 and TRBJ1-5, the CDR3 gives the full variable domain: DTGVSQNPRHKITKRGQNVTFRCDPISEHNRLYWYRQTLGQGPEFLTYFQNEAQLEKSRLLSDRFSAERPKGSFSTLEIQRTEQGDSAMYLCASSAYRGPQHFGDGTRLSIL.

The J gene is TRBJ1-2, the V gene TRBV5-1; 9 nucleotides line up with TRBD1. CDR1 and CDR2 (germline): SGHRS, YFSETQ. The CDR3 has 16 amino acids. The V segment lost 0 bases and the J segment 5 bases; nucleotides outside the gene matches: 8. The CDR3 DNA is TGCGCCAGCAGCTTGGATCCCGTTGGACAGGGGTATGGCTACACCTTC. Amino acids: CASSLDPVGQGYGYTF.

The chain joins TRBV15 to TRBJ1-4, with 8 positions matching TRBD1. The CDR3 covers 15 residues. Germline V gene sequence: CDR1 LNHNV, CDR2 YYDKDF (reference sequence). V lost 3 bases to trimming and J lost 7 bases; unmatched junction nucleotides: 7. DNA for the CDR3: TGTGCCACCAGCAGGGCAGGGGGCGGAGTTGAAAAACTGTTTTTT. This gives the protein CATSRAGGGVEKLFF.

This chain connects TRBV7-8 to TRBJ2-3; D not certain. V lost 0 bases and J lost 6, with 19 bases in between. The CDR3 consists of 17 residues. Germline V CDR1 and CDR2: SGHVS, FQNEAQ. The CDR3 coding sequence is TGTGCCAGCAGCTTAGCGCGGTCTTCGCTCCCGAGGGATACGCAGTATTTT. Protein sequence: CASSLARSSLPRDTQYF.

The chain links TRBV19 to TRBJ1-2, with D perhaps matching TRBD1 (6 bases). In germline, CDR1 is LNHDA, CDR2 SQIVND (reference sequence). The CDR3 runs to 13 residues. V lost 5 bases and J 6 bases, leaving 13 bases between the germline ends. The CDR3 sequence: CASSETGLHGYTF. The CDR3 bases are TGTGCCAGTAGTGAAACAGGGTTGCATGGCTACACCTTC.

As for this clone: This specimen includes other DNA sequences encoding the same CDR3. The chain recombines TRBV5-1 with TRBJ1-1; the D is unclear. The CDR3 runs to 13 residues. Trimming removed 6 bases from V and 1 base from J, with 10 bases in between. The germline V gene encodes CDR1 SGHRS and CDR2 YFSETQ. The CDR3 DNA is TGCGCCAGCAACGAAGGCGGGAACACTGAAGCTTTCTTT. Its translation is CASNEGGNTEAFF. The variable domain in full, completed from reference TRBV5-1 and TRBJ1-1, reads KAGVTQTPRYLIKTRGQQVTLSCSPISGHRSVSWYQQTPGQGLQFLFEYFSETQRNKGNFPGRFSGRQFSNSRSEMNVSTLELGDSALYLCASNEGGNTEAFFGQGTRLTVV.

The genes are TRBV9 and TRBJ2-2; a weak D match, TRBD1 (6 bases). The length of the CDR3 is 14 residues. Trimming took 6 bases from V and 4 from J, leaving 13 bases between them. CDR1 and CDR2 from the germline V gene are SGDLS and YYNGEE. For the CDR3, the DNA is TGTGCCAGCACCAGGACAGTTGTCACCGGGGAGCTGTTTTTT. Its translation: CASTRTVVTGELFF. The full variable domain, in which reference TRBV9 and TRBJ2-2 provide the parts outside the CDR3, is DSGVTQTPKHLITATGQRVTLRCSPRSGDLSVYWYQQSLDQGLQFLIQYYNGEERAKGNILERFSAQQFPDLHSELNLSSLELGDSALYFCASTRTVVTGELFFGEGSRLTVL.

V is TRBV5-1 and J is TRBJ2-2; D might be TRBD1 (5 bases). V lost 6 bases and J lost 6, with 15 bases in between. The CDR3 has 14 amino acids. CDR1 SGHRS and CDR2 YFSETQ come from the germline V gene. The CDR3 loop is CASNNGAPPGELFF. The CDR3 DNA is TGCGCCAGCAATAATGGGGCCCCCCCCGGGGAGCTGTTTTTT.

The chain carries TRBV4-2 and TRBJ2-2; perhaps TRBD1 as D (6 bases). This CDR3 is built from 19 residues. Germline V lookup: CDR1 LGHNA, CDR2 YNFKEQ. V was shortened by 0 bases and J by 4 bases, with 21 bases between the two germline ends. The CDR3 nucleotides are TGTGCCAGCAGCCAAGATGTCGGGTTGGGCAGGGGTGCCACCGGGGAGCTGTTTTTT. Translation gives CASSQDVGLGRGATGELFF.

The chain couples TRBV7-9 to TRBJ1-2; 9 positions match TRBD1. V was clipped by 0 bases and J by 3 bases; unmatched bases: 2. Per the germline V gene, CDR1 is SEHNR and CDR2 is FQNEAQ (reference sequence). CDR3 size: 15 residues. CDR3 region: CASSLATGGDYGYTF. Written as DNA, the CDR3 is TGTGCCAGCAGCTTAGCGACAGGGGGGGACTATGGCTACACCTTC.

A few counts support this clone. V and J are TRBV12-3 or TRBV12-4 and TRBJ1-2; the match to TRBD1 covers 7 bases. Losses at the gene ends were 2 bases for V and 8 bases for J; bases not matched to a gene: 5. The CDR3 totals 13 residues. CDR3 bases: TGTGCCAGCAGTTTATCGACAGGGTGGGGCTACACCTTC. It yields the protein CASSLSTGWGYTF.

The genes are TRBV6-2 or TRBV6-3 and TRBJ1-1; D is ambiguous. Per germline, CDR1 MNHEY and CDR2 SVGEGT. V lost 5 bases, J lost 0 bases, and 7 bases lay in between. The CDR3 sequence is 13 residues long. The CDR3 loop is CASSRGVNTEAFF. DNA for the CDR3: TGTGCCAGCAGTCGAGGAGTGAACACTGAAGCTTTCTTT.

CDR3 in amino acids: CATSNDREMCGYTF. CDR3 DNA: TGTGCCACCAGCAACGACAGGGAAATGTGTGGCTACACCTTC. V usage is TRBV15 and J usage is TRBJ1-2; 7 positions match TRBD1. This CDR3 is built from 14 residues. In germline, CDR1 is LNHNV, CDR2 YYDKDF (reference sequence). V dropped 4 bases and J dropped 7; count of bases not matched to a gene: 9.

This rearrangement joins TRBV30 to TRBJ1-1; TRBD1 agrees at 10 bases. Per the germline V gene, CDR1 is GTSNPN and CDR2 is SVGIG (reference sequence). The CDR3 totals 14 residues. The J segment lost 6 bases and the V segment lost 6 bases, leaving 10 bases of the junction unmatched. CDR3 sequence (DNA): TGTGCCTGCGCCCTGACAGGGGGCTATTCTGAAGCTTTCTTT. It translates to CACALTGGYSEAFF.

The rearrangement links TRBV25-1 to TRBJ1-6, with a tentative D call TRBD1 (5 bases). V lost 2 bases and J lost 10, with 9 bases in between. CDR3 length equals 13 residues. Germline loops: CDR1 MGHDK, CDR2 SYGVNS. The CDR3 DNA reads TGTGCCAGCAGTGAACAGGGATGGTCACCCCTCCACTTT. Translation gives CASSEQGWSPLHF.

The genes are TRBV6-7 and TRBJ1-2, with TRBD1 matching 12 bases. TRBV6-7 is an open reading frame, and its role is uncertain. The CDR3 runs to 20 residues. V shed 3 bases, J shed 7 bases, and the junction held 21 bases outside the gene matches. The CDR3 is CASSYHTIRDRGPVKLGYTF. In DNA form, the CDR3 reads TGTGCCAGCAGTTATCACACAATCCGGGACAGGGGGCCAGTTAAACTTGGCTACACCTTC.

The chain employs TRBV27 and TRBJ1-5, with a weak D call TRBD1 (6 bases). The CDR3 is made up of 14 amino acids. Germline V gene sequence: CDR1 MNHEY, CDR2 SMNVEV (reference sequence). V lost 3 bases and J 7 bases, leaving 13 bases between the germline ends. CDR3 sequence reads: CASSFRTADQPQHF. The CDR3 DNA reads as TGTGCCAGCAGTTTCAGGACAGCAGACCAGCCCCAGCATTTT.

This clone was found a few times. The chain carries TRBV24-1 and TRBJ1-5, with TRBD1 as a possible D gene (6 bases). Germline-derived CDR1 and CDR2 are KGHDR and SFDVKD. The germline V and J ends were trimmed by 9 bases and 0 bases, with 11 bases remaining between them. CDR3 length: 14 amino acids. The DNA for the CDR3 is TGTGCCACCCAGGGGCTGAATAGCAATCAGCCCCAGCATTTT. It is translated as CATQGLNSNQPQHF.

The chain employs TRBV5-8 and TRBJ1-3, with TRBD1 as a possible D gene (5 bases). Trimming took off 2 bases at V and 5 bases at J, with 11 bases between the two ends. Germline V gene data show CDR1 as SGHTS and CDR2 as YDEGEE. The CDR3 sequence is 14 residues long. The DNA of the CDR3 is TGTGCCAGCAGCTTTTACAGGTTGAGAAACACCATATATTTT. This codes for CASSFYRLRNTIYF.

In DNA, the CDR3 is TGTGCCAGCTCTACAGGGACCTCCTCAGGGGCCAACGTCCTGACTTTC. Amino acid sequence: CASSTGTSSGANVLTF. The gene calls are TRBV7-3 and TRBJ2-6, with a possible D match to TRBD1 (6 bases). Trimming took off 8 bases at V and 4 bases at J, with 18 bases between the two ends. CDR1 and CDR2 from the germline V gene are SGHTA and FQGTGA. The CDR3 has 16 amino acids.